Listed here are 30 T cell receptor beta chains from one sample, sequenced in a study of PD-1 blockade in classical Hodgkin lymphoma. Some clones are missing from TCRdb's copy, which holds only in-frame ones; the method was immunoSEQ multiplex PCR. The data show tens of thousands of clones, about 89% seen once. Described time point: cycle 4 day 1 (C4D1), after about 6 weeks of nivolumab. Each patient experienced a relapse that followed autologous stem cell transplantation, and brentuximab vedotin exposure varied. Sample: peripheral blood mononuclear cells (PBMCs), taken before the fourth cycle of nivolumab. The receptors were sampled from a human donor with classical Hodgkin lymphoma.

The chain couples TRBV9 to TRBJ1-6; 10 nucleotides match TRBD1. This CDR3 has 15 residues. CDR1 is SGDLS, CDR2 YYNGEE, per germline. V shed 3 bases, J shed 10 bases, and the junction held 7 bases outside the gene matches. The CDR3 loop reads CASSGGQGTLSPLHF. CDR3 coding DNA: TGTGCCAGCAGCGGGGGACAGGGGACGTTATCACCCCTCCACTTT.

This clone turned up a few times. The chain uses TRBV10-3 and TRBJ1-1; unclear D gene. The length of the CDR3 is 13 residues. The germline V gene encodes CDR1 ENHRY and CDR2 SYGVKD. Trimming removed 4 bases from V and 0 bases from J, with 6 bases in between. DNA of the CDR3: TGTGCCATCAGTGTCCAGATGAACACTGAAGCTTTCTTT. This translates into CAISVQMNTEAFF.

This chain joins TRBV25-1 and TRBJ2-5; tentatively, D is TRBD1 or TRBD2 (5 bases each). The CDR3 consists of 14 residues. V was cut by 4 bases and J by 1 base, with 10 bases left in between. Germline loops: CDR1 MGHDK, CDR2 SYGVNS. The CDR3 loop is CASSARDVQETQYF. Here the CDR3 DNA reads TGTGCCAGCAGTGCCCGGGACGTCCAAGAGACCCAGTACTTC.

The chain is built from TRBV5-4 and TRBJ1-1, with D unclear. The CDR3 covers 12 residues. Per germline, CDR1 SGHNT and CDR2 YYREEE (reference sequence). Trimming stripped 3 bases from V and 10 bases from J, with 13 bases between. As DNA, the CDR3 is TGTGCCAGCAGCTCCGGCGGGTTTGGAGCTTTCTTT. Amino acid sequence: CASSSGGFGAFF.

The CDR3, as DNA: TGTGCCAGCAGTGTTTTTGGGGGGCTCTCCTACAATGAGCAGTTCTTC. Translating it yields CASSVFGGLSYNEQFF. This chain joins TRBV27 and TRBJ2-1; D may match TRBD1 or TRBD2 (6 bases each). The CDR3 consists of 16 residues. V lost 5 bases, J lost 0 bases, and 14 bases lay in between. Per germline, CDR1 MNHEY and CDR2 SMNVEV (reference sequence).

The rearrangement uses TRBV7-2 and TRBJ1-4; D unclear. The CDR3 length is 15 residues. Trimming stripped 2 bases from V and 5 bases from J, with 12 bases between. Germline CDR1 is SGHTA and CDR2 is FQGNSA. The CDR3, as DNA: TGTGCCAGCAGCTTAATAGGTCGGGTCAATGAAAAACTGTTTTTT. It specifies CASSLIGRVNEKLFF.

V usage is TRBV7-9 and J usage is TRBJ1-1, with D perhaps TRBD1 (5 bases). Trimming stripped 6 bases from V and 8 bases from J, with 13 bases between. CDR1 is SEHNR, CDR2 FQNEAQ, per germline (reference sequence). The CDR3 length is 12 residues. CDR3 residues: CASSPGPGEAFF. The CDR3 DNA reads TGTGCCAGCAGTCCGGGACCCGGCGAAGCTTTCTTT. Looking up the rest from reference TRBV7-9 and TRBJ1-1 gives the full variable domain: DTGVSQNPRHKITKRGQNVTFRCDPISEHNRLYWYRQTLGQGPEFLTYFQNEAQLEKSRLLSDRFSAERPKGSFSTLEIQRTEQGDSAMYLCASSPGPGEAFFGQGTRLTVV.

The chain couples TRBV11-2 to TRBJ1-6; weak D call: TRBD1 (6 bases). V was pared by 5 bases and J by 13 bases, with 24 bases between. This CDR3 is 16 amino acids long. Germline V gene lookup returns CDR1 SGHAT and CDR2 FQNNGV. This CDR3 is CASSPLTGGPGRPLHF. Written as DNA, the CDR3 is TGTGCCAGCAGCCCCCTGACGGGGGGGCCAGGGCGGCCCCTCCACTTT.

The CDR3 reads CASRLPDRTYEQYF. The DNA of the CDR3 is TGTGCCAGCAGGCTCCCGGACAGAACCTACGAGCAGTACTTC. The rearrangement links TRBV2 to TRBJ2-7, with a possible D match to TRBD1 (6 bases). This CDR3 contains 14 residues. Looked up from germline, CDR1 is SNHLY and CDR2 is FYNNEI. The V end was cut by 6 bases, the J end by 2 bases, with 14 bases between.

The chain employs TRBV7-2 and TRBJ2-7; perhaps TRBD1 as D (6 bases). The length of the CDR3 is 17 residues. In germline, CDR1 is SGHTA, CDR2 FQGNSA. Trimming removed 2 bases at V and 6 bases at J, with 23 bases between. CDR3 bases: TGTGCCAGCAGCTTAATGCCCAGGGGTGTGGCGGTTAGCGAGCAGTACTTC. Its translation: CASSLMPRGVAVSEQYF.

V usage is TRBV5-1 and J usage is TRBJ1-1; D unresolved. Germline V gives CDR1 SGHRS, CDR2 YFSETQ. V was trimmed by 0 bases and J by 5 bases, leaving 11 bases between them. This CDR3 is built from 14 residues. CDR3 sequence (DNA): TGCGCCAGCAGCTTGGGGGAATGGGATACTGAAGCTTTCTTT. Amino acid sequence: CASSLGEWDTEAFF.

The chain has TRBV28 and TRBJ1-1; D is perhaps TRBD1 (6 bases). The CDR3 covers 16 residues. The germline V gene has CDR1 MDHEN and CDR2 SYDVKM. The ends were cut back, 6 bases at V and 3 bases at J, with 20 bases in the middle. For the CDR3, the DNA is TGTGCCAGCAGCTGGATTGCCGAACAGGGCGACACTGAAGCTTTCTTT. Amino acids: CASSWIAEQGDTEAFF.

The chain joins TRBV5-4 to TRBJ1-4, with 7 nucleotides matching TRBD1. J was trimmed by 6 bases and V by 4 bases; bases with no gene match: 6. CDR1 and CDR2 from the germline V gene are SGHNT and YYREEE (reference sequence). The CDR3 runs to 14 residues. The CDR3 sequence is CASSRQGGDEKLFF. DNA for the CDR3: TGTGCCAGCAGCCGACAGGGTGGAGATGAAAAACTGTTTTTT.

V and J are TRBV7-9 and TRBJ1-2, with D tentatively TRBD1 (5 bases). Germline CDR1 reads SEHNR; CDR2 reads FQNEAQ (reference sequence). The CDR3 has 13 residues. Trimming took off 5 bases at V and 8 bases at J, with 15 bases between the two ends. The CDR3 DNA follows: TGTGCCAGCAGCCGCGAAGAGGGGCGAGGCTACACCTTC. As protein: CASSREEGRGYTF. The entire variable domain, with the rest obtained from reference TRBV7-9 and TRBJ1-2, is as follows: DTGVSQNPRHKITKRGQNVTFRCDPISEHNRLYWYRQTLGQGPEFLTYFQNEAQLEKSRLLSDRFSAERPKGSFSTLEIQRTEQGDSAMYLCASSREEGRGYTFGSGTRLTVV.

This chain links TRBV7-9 with TRBJ1-2, with D unclear. Trimming removed 3 bases at V and 3 bases at J, with 11 bases between. Germline V gives CDR1 SEHNR, CDR2 FQNEAQ (reference sequence). The CDR3 is made up of 14 amino acids. CDR3 amino acids: CASSLDFHYYGYTF. CDR3 nucleotides: TGTGCCAGCAGCTTGGACTTCCATTACTATGGCTACACCTTC.

V usage is TRBV30 and J usage is TRBJ1-5, with no clear D. V dropped 0 bases and J dropped 3 bases, with 12 bases sitting between them. Germline CDR1 reads GTSNPN; CDR2 reads SVGIG (reference sequence). This CDR3 region has 15 residues. CDR3 in DNA: TGTGCCTGGAGTGTAGGACCTACCGACAATCAGCCCCAGCATTTT. Translating it yields CAWSVGPTDNQPQHF.

The chain carries TRBV5-8 and TRBJ1-2, with 7 bases fitting TRBD1. With 5 bases clipped from V and 3 bases from J, the junction kept 10 bases outside the gene matches. Looked up from germline, CDR1 is SGHTS and CDR2 is YDEGEE. CDR3 length equals 15 residues. The CDR3 is CASRPHNTGDYGYTF. The CDR3 DNA follows: TGTGCCAGCAGGCCACATAACACAGGGGACTATGGCTACACCTTC.

This rearrangement joins TRBV2 to TRBJ1-5; the D gene is possibly TRBD1 (6 bases). CDR1 is SNHLY, CDR2 FYNNEI, per germline. Trimming cost V 6 bases and J 6 bases, with 15 bases left between them. CDR3 size: 14 residues. Here the CDR3 DNA reads TGTGCCAGCAGCCGCGTAGGGGGGGGTCAGCCCCAGCATTTT. Translated: CASSRVGGGQPQHF.

The chain employs TRBV19 and TRBJ2-3, with 11 positions matching TRBD2. Germline CDR1 is LNHDA and CDR2 is SQIVND (reference sequence). V lost 8 bases and J lost 3; bases outside the gene matches: 7. This CDR3 has 15 amino acids. CDR3 amino acids: CASLRTSGSTDTQYF. DNA of the CDR3: TGTGCCAGTCTTCGGACTAGCGGGTCGACAGATACGCAGTATTTT.

The chain uses TRBV27 and TRBJ1-1; D gene unclear. The CDR3 spans 14 residues. V was pared by 0 bases and J by 0 bases, with 5 bases between. The germline CDR1 and CDR2 sequences are MNHEY and SMNVEV (reference sequence). Written as DNA, the CDR3 is TGTGCCAGCAGTTTATCTAGGATGAACACTGAAGCTTTCTTT. This codes for CASSLSRMNTEAFF.

The chain uses TRBV7-9 and TRBJ2-1; D might be TRBD2 (5 bases). The V gene's germline CDR1 is SEHNR and CDR2 FQNEAQ (reference sequence). Trimming pared 3 bases from V and 7 bases from J, leaving 13 bases between. The CDR3 extends over 14 amino acids. The CDR3 DNA reads TGTGCCAGCAGCTTCCCCCTGACGGGGAATGAGCAGTTCTTC. It specifies CASSFPLTGNEQFF.

The V call is TRBV19, the J call TRBJ1-3, with no clear D. The V gene lost 0 bases and the J gene lost 1 base, with 7 bases spanning the gap. The V gene's germline CDR1 is LNHDA and CDR2 SQIVND (reference sequence). CDR3 length: 15 amino acids. CDR3 residues: CASSIDRESGNTIYF. The CDR3 DNA reads as TGTGCCAGTAGTATAGATCGGGAGTCTGGAAACACCATATATTTT.

This rearrangement joins TRBV18 to TRBJ2-4, with TRBD1 matching 8 bases. Germline V CDR1 and CDR2: KGHSH, LQKENI. The V gene end was trimmed by 3 bases and the J gene end by 5 bases; junction bases not matched to a gene: 3. This CDR3 has 14 amino acids. This chain's CDR3 is CASSPTGGQNIQYF. CDR3 nucleotide sequence: TGTGCCAGCTCACCCACAGGGGGGCAAAACATTCAGTACTTC.

V usage is TRBV19 and J usage is TRBJ1-1, with D possibly being TRBD1 (5 bases). This CDR3 spans 12 amino acids. The V end was cut by 7 bases, the J end by 4 bases, with 10 bases between. Germline loops: CDR1 LNHDA, CDR2 SQIVND (reference sequence). Here the CDR3 DNA reads TGTGCCAGTATGGGGGATAGCACTGAAGCTTTCTTT. Its protein is CASMGDSTEAFF.

The chain couples TRBV18 to TRBJ2-1; TRBD2 aligns across 11 bases. The CDR3 totals 18 residues. The junction had 16 bases not matched to a gene; V was cut back by 6 bases and J by 6 bases. Germline CDR1 reads KGHSH; CDR2 reads LQKENI. CDR3: CASSPLPTSGGPSNEQFF. The CDR3 bases are TGTGCCAGCTCCCCCCTACCCACTAGCGGGGGACCTAGCAATGAGCAGTTCTTC.

The chain employs TRBV2 and TRBJ1-6; D remains unclear. Germline V lookup: CDR1 SNHLY, CDR2 FYNNEI. The CDR3 is 15 residues long. The V gene lost 6 bases and the J gene lost 5 bases, with 14 bases spanning the gap. CDR3 sequence: CASSPDDANNSPLHF. For the CDR3, the DNA is TGTGCCAGCAGCCCGGACGACGCTAATAATTCACCCCTCCACTTT.

V is TRBV28 and J is TRBJ1-2; TRBD1 aligns across 8 bases. In germline, CDR1 is MDHEN, CDR2 SYDVKM. V was pared by 8 bases and J by 8 bases, with 13 bases of the junction left unmatched. CDR3 size: 14 residues. CDR3 nucleotide sequence: TGTGCCAGCGAGGGACAGGACGGGGTCGGGGGCTACACCTTC. Translated: CASEGQDGVGGYTF.

V gene TRBV4-1 combines with J gene TRBJ1-2; no firm D call. Germline CDR1 MGHRA, CDR2 YSYEKL. V lost 7 bases and J lost 8, with 23 bases in between. The CDR3 loop spans 15 amino acids. The CDR3 bases are TGCGCCAGCACCTCGTTCCCTGTACAGTACCGCGGCTACACCTTC. Encoded protein: CASTSFPVQYRGYTF.

This rearrangement joins TRBV25-1 to TRBJ1-3; tentative D call: TRBD1 (5 bases). Germline-derived CDR1 and CDR2 are MGHDK and SYGVNS. Trimming removed 3 bases at V and 3 bases at J, with 12 bases between. The CDR3 has 15 amino acids. CDR3 loop: CASSDAGGGGNTIYF. CDR3 bases: TGTGCCAGCAGTGACGCGGGGGGTGGTGGAAACACCATATATTTT.

J is TRBJ1-2 and V is TRBV30; no clear D gene. Germline CDR1 is GTSNPN and CDR2 is SVGIG (reference sequence). This CDR3 has 15 amino acids. Between the trimmed V and J ends, which lost 0 bases and 0 bases, there was a span of 11 bases. This CDR3 reads CAWSVGVLPNYGYTF. CDR3 nucleotide sequence: TGTGCCTGGAGTGTCGGGGTCCTCCCTAACTATGGCTACACCTTC. Combining the CDR3 with reference TRBV30 and TRBJ1-2 gives the whole variable domain SQTIHQWPATLVQPVGSPLSLECTVEGTSNPNLYWYRQAAGRGLQLLFYSVGIGQISSEVPQNLSASRPQDRQFILSSKKLLLSDSGFYLCAWSVGVLPNYGYTFGSGTRLTVV.